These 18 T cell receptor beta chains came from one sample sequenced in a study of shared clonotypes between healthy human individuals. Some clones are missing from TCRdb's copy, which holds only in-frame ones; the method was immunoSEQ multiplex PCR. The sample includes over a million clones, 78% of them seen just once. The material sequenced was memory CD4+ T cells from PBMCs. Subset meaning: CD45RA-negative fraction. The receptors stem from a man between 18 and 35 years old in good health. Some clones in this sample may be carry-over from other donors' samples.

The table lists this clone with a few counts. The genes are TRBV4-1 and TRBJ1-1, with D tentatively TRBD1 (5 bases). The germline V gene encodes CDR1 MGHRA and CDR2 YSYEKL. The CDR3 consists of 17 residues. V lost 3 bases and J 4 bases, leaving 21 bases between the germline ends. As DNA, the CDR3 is TGCGCCAGCAGCCACCCTTGGCAGGGAAAGATAGGCACTGAAGCTTTCTTT. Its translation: CASSHPWQGKIGTEAFF.

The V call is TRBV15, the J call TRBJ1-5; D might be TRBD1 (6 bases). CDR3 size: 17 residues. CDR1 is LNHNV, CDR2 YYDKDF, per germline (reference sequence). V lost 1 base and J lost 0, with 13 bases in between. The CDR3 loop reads CATSRGLGQLSNQPQHF. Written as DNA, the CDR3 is TGTGCCACCAGCAGAGGGCTTGGACAGCTTAGCAATCAGCCCCAGCATTTT. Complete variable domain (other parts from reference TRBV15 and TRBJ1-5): DAMVIQNPRYQVTQFGKPVTLSCSQTLNHNVMYWYQQKSSQAPKLLFHYYDKDFNNEADTPDNFQSRRPNTSFCFLDIRSPGLGDTAMYLCATSRGLGQLSNQPQHFGDGTRLSIL.

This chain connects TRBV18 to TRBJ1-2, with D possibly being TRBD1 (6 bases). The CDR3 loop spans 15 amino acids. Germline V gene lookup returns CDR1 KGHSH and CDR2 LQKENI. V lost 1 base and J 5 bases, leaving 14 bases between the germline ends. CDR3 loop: CASSPLAGGSYGYTF. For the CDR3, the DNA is TGTGCCAGCTCACCACTCGCCGGGGGCTCATATGGCTACACCTTC.

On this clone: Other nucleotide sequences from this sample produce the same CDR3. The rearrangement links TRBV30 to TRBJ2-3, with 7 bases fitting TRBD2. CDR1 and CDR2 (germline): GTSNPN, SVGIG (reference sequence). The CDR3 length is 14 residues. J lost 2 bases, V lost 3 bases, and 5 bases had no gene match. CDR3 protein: CAWRIAGSTDTQYF. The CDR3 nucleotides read TGTGCCTGGAGGATAGCGGGCTCCACAGATACGCAGTATTTT. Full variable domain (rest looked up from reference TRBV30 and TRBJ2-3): SQTIHQWPATLVQPVGSPLSLECTVEGTSNPNLYWYRQAAGRGLQLLFYSVGIGQISSEVPQNLSASRPQDRQFILSSKKLLLSDSGFYLCAWRIAGSTDTQYFGPGTRLTVL.

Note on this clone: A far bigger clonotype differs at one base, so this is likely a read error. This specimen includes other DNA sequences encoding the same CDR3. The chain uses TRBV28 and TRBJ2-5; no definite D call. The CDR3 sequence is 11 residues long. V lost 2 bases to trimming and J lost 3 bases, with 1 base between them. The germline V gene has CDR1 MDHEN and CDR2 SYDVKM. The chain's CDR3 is CASSLKETQYF. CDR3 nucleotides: TGTGCCAGCAGTTTAAAAGAGACCCAGTACTTC.

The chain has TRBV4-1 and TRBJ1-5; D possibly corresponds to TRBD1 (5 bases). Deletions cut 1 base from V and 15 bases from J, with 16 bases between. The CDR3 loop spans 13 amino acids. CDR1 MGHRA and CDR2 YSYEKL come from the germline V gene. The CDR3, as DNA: TGCGCCAGCAGCCAAGCCTCCGGGACCGTCATGCATTTT. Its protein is CASSQASGTVMHF.

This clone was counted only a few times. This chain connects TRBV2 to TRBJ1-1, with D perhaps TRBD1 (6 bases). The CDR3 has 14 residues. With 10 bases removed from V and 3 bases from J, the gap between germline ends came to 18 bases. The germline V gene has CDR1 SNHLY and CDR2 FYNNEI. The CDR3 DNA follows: TGTGCCACCACCGAACAGGGAAGACACACTGAAGCTTTCTTT. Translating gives CATTEQGRHTEAFF.

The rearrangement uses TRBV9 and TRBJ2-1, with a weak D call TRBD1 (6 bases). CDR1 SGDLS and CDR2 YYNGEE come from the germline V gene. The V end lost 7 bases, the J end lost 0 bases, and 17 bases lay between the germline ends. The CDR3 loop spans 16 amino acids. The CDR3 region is CASSTGLLSSYNEQFF. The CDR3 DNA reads TGTGCCAGCTCCACAGGGCTCCTGAGCTCCTACAATGAGCAGTTCTTC.

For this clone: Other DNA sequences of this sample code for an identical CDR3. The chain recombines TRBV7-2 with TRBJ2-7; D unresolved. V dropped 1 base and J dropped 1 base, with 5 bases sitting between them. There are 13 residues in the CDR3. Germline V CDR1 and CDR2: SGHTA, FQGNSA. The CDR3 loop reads CASSLGVSYEQYF. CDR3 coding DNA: TGTGCCAGCAGCTTAGGGGTTTCCTACGAGCAGTACTTC.

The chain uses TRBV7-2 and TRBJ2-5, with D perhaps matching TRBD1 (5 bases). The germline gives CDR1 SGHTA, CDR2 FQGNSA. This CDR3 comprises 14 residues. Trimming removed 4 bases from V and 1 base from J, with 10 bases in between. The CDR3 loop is CASSSRQFQETQYF. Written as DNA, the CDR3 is TGTGCCAGCAGCTCCCGACAGTTCCAAGAGACCCAGTACTTC.

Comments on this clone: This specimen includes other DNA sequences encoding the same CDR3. CDR3 loop: CASRGTGGSYEQYF. The CDR3 region has the DNA TGTGCCAGCAGGGGGACAGGGGGCTCCTACGAGCAGTACTTC. The chain combines TRBV27 with TRBJ2-7, with 11 positions matching TRBD1. Trimming removed 6 bases from V and 0 bases from J; junction bases left unmatched: 1. Germline CDR1 reads MNHEY; CDR2 reads SMNVEV (reference sequence). This CDR3 is 14 amino acids long.

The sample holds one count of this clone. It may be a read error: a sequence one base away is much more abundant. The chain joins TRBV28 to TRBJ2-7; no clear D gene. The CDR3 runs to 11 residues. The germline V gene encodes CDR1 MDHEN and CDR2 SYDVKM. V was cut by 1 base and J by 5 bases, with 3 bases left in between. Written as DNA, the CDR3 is TGTGCCAGCAGTTTATACGACGAGCAGTACTTC. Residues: CASSLYDEQYF. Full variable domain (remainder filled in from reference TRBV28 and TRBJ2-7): DVKVTQSSRYLVKRTGEKVFLECVQDMDHENMFWYRQDPGLGLRLIYFSYDVKMKEKGDIPEGYSVSREKKERFSLILESASTNQTSMYLCASSLYDEQYFGPGTRLTVT.

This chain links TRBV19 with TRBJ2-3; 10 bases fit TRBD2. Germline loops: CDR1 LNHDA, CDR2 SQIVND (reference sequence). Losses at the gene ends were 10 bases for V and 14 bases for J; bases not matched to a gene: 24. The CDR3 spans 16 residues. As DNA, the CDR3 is TGTGCCACTACTCCGGTTTCTAGCGGGAGTCCCTTGAGTCTGTATTTT. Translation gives CATTPVSSGSPLSLYF.

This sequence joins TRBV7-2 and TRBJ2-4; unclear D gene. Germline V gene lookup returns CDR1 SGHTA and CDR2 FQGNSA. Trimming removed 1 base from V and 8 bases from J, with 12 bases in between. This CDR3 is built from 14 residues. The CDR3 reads CASSLVGVRDIQYF. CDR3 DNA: TGTGCCAGCAGCTTAGTTGGGGTCCGGGACATTCAGTACTTC.

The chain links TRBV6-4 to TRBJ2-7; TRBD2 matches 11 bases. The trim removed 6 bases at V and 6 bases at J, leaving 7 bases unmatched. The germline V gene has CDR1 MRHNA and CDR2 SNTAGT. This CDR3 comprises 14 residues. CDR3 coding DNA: TGTGCCAGCAGCCCGACTAGCGGGGCCCGCGAGCAGTACTTC. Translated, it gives CASSPTSGAREQYF.

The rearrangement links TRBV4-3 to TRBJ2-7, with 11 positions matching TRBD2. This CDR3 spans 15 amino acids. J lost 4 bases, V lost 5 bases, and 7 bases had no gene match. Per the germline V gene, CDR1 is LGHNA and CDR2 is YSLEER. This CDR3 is CASSDRTSGSYEQYF. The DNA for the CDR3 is TGCGCCAGCAGCGATAGAACTAGCGGGAGTTACGAGCAGTACTTC.

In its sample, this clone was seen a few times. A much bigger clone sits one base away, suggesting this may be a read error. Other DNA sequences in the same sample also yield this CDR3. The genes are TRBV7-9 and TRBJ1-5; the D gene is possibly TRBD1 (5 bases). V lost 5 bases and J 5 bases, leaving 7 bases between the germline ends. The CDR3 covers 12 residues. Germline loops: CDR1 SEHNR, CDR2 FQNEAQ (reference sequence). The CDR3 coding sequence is TGTGCCAGCAGCCCGGGGGATCAGCCCCAGCATTTT. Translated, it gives CASSPGDQPQHF.

The CDR3 DNA is TGTGCCAGCAGCTTAAGGGCGGGAGCGCAGGCTACGCAGTATTTT. It yields the protein CASSLRAGAQATQYF. The chain carries TRBV7-3 and TRBJ2-3; 7 bases align to TRBD2. Losses at the gene ends were 1 base for V and 8 bases for J; bases not matched to a gene: 9. This CDR3 has 15 amino acids. Germline CDR1 and CDR2: SGHTA and FQGTGA.